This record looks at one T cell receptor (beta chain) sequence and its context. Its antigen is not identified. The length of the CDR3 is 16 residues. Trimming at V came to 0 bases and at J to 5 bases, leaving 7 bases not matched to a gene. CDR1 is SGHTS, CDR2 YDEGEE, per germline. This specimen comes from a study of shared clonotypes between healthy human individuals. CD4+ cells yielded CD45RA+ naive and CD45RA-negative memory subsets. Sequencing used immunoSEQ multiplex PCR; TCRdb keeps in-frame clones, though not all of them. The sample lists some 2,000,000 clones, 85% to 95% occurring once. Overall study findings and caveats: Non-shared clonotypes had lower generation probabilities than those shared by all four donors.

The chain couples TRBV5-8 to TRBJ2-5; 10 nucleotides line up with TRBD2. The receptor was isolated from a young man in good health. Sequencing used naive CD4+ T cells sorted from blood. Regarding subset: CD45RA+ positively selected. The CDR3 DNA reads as TGTGCCAGCAGCTTGGGGAGCGGGGGGGCGACGGAGACCCAGTACTTC. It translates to CASSLGSGGATETQYF.